What follows describes a single T cell receptor (beta chain). The CDR3 loop spans 15 amino acids. V was clipped by 1 base and J by 5 bases; unmatched bases: 1. CDR1 is SGHNT and CDR2 is YENEEA in the germline V gene. The data were obtained in a study of blood T cell repertoires in COVID-19. Whole-study context: Acute and convalescent COVID-19 specimens originated in the United States, Italy and Spain. The analysed material was cDNA or gDNA that came from T cells, B-cell-depleted T cells, or PBMCs.

Authors' data handling: Nucleated cell number was recorded as an estimate derived from reference gene primer amplification. Using immunoSEQ multiplex PCR, the repertoire was profiled, and TCRdb retains in-frame clones only, with some absent. That table gives V, J and clone size, and the DNA gave D and trimming. This table has roughly 300,000 clones, approximately 85% appearing once. This sequence joins TRBV11-3 and TRBJ2-1, with 11 bases that match TRBD2. Sequencing was carried out using peripheral blood. This clonotype was obtained from a human donor in a cohort sampled during active COVID-19. The CDR3 DNA reads TGTGCCAGCAGCTTAGGACTAGCGGGGCACAATGAGCAGTTCTTC. Protein: CASSLGLAGHNEQFF.